Each of the 32 T cell receptor beta chains below was sequenced from the same sample in a study of cytomegalovirus exposure and HLA in healthy donors. Vbeta (60) and Jbeta (13) primers were used in the PCR. Sequencing used immunoSEQ multiplex PCR; TCRdb keeps in-frame clones, though not all of them. The top ten hold about 5.9% of the sample, which has more than 95,000 clones, about 83% seen once. Source material: PBMCs. The receptors come from a man aged 18 to 30 in good health and CMV-seronegative.

This rearrangement joins TRBV14 to TRBJ2-1; D not certain. There are 14 residues in the CDR3. Between the trimmed V and J ends, which lost 4 bases and 0 bases, there was a span of 7 bases. CDR1 is SGHDN, CDR2 FVKESK, per germline. In nucleotides, the CDR3 is TGTGCCAGCAGCCCAGCGAGCTCCTACAATGAGCAGTTCTTC. Translated: CASSPASSYNEQFF.

The chain joins TRBV9 to TRBJ2-5, with 9 bases that match TRBD2. With V trimmed by 4 bases and J by 4 bases, 8 bases remained unmatched. Germline CDR1 SGDLS, CDR2 YYNGEE. The CDR3 covers 15 residues. Here the CDR3 DNA reads TGTGCCAGCAGCAGCGCGGGGGGGGAGGGAGAGACCCAGTACTTC. The encoded protein is CASSSAGGEGETQYF. Based on the CDR3 plus reference TRBV9 and TRBJ2-5, the full variable domain is DSGVTQTPKHLITATGQRVTLRCSPRSGDLSVYWYQQSLDQGLQFLIQYYNGEERAKGNILERFSAQQFPDLHSELNLSSLELGDSALYFCASSSAGGEGETQYFGPGTRLLVL.

V usage is TRBV11-2 and J usage is TRBJ1-2; 8 bases are a match to TRBD1. Germline CDR1 SGHAT, CDR2 FQNNGV. V was clipped by 4 bases and J by 8 bases; unmatched bases: 9. The CDR3 is 14 amino acids. CDR3 nucleotides: TGTGCCAGCAGCTCCTCGGGACAGGCCGAAGGCTACACCTTC. Translation: CASSSSGQAEGYTF.

The chain has TRBV18 and TRBJ2-1, with 9 bases fitting TRBD1. The V segment lost 2 bases and the J segment 2 bases; nucleotides outside the gene matches: 1. Per germline, CDR1 KGHSH and CDR2 LQKENI. The CDR3 totals 15 residues. Here the CDR3 reads CASSPRDRAYNEQFF. The CDR3 bases are TGTGCCAGCTCACCAAGGGACAGGGCCTACAATGAGCAGTTCTTC.

V usage is TRBV7-9 and J usage is TRBJ2-7; D is possibly TRBD2 (6 bases). Per germline, CDR1 SEHNR and CDR2 FQNEAQ (reference sequence). V lost 1 base to trimming and J lost 4 bases, with 20 bases between them. The CDR3 covers 17 residues. The CDR3, as DNA: TGTGCCAGCAGCTTAGAACCGTCGGGAGTAGCTCGGTACGAGCAGTACTTC. Translated: CASSLEPSGVARYEQYF.

The genes are TRBV30 and TRBJ1-4; 9 bases are a match to TRBD1. The V gene's germline CDR1 is GTSNPN and CDR2 SVGIG (reference sequence). V lost 7 bases to trimming and J lost 7 bases; unmatched junction nucleotides: 7. The CDR3 loop spans 13 amino acids. CDR3 sequence reads: CASNRGRGEKLFF. The CDR3, as DNA: TGTGCCTCCAACAGGGGGCGAGGTGAAAAACTGTTTTTT. The whole variable domain, filled in from reference TRBV30 and TRBJ1-4, reads SQTIHQWPATLVQPVGSPLSLECTVEGTSNPNLYWYRQAAGRGLQLLFYSVGIGQISSEVPQNLSASRPQDRQFILSSKKLLLSDSGFYLCASNRGRGEKLFFGSGTQLSVL.

The chain employs TRBV7-2 and TRBJ2-2, with 14 bases matching TRBD2. The CDR3 has 18 amino acids. The V gene end was trimmed by 3 bases and the J gene end by 3 bases; junction bases not matched to a gene: 6. CDR1 and CDR2 from the germline V gene are SGHTA and FQGNSA. CDR3: CASSLTSGRADYTGELFF. In DNA form, the CDR3 reads TGTGCCAGCAGCTTGACTAGCGGGAGGGCCGACTACACCGGGGAGCTGTTTTTT.

V usage is TRBV5-8 and J usage is TRBJ2-3; possibly TRBD2 for D (6 bases). V was shortened by 3 bases and J by 3 bases, with 11 bases between the two germline ends. The CDR3 totals 14 residues. The V gene's germline CDR1 is SGHTS and CDR2 YDEGEE. CDR3 in DNA: TGTGCCAGCAGCTCGATTAGCGGAACAGATACGCAGTATTTT. This gives the protein CASSSISGTDTQYF. The complete variable domain, with remaining parts taken from reference TRBV5-8 and TRBJ2-3, reads EAGVTQSPTHLIKTRGQQATLRCSPISGHTSVYWYQQALGLGLQFLLWYDEGEERNRGNFPPRFSGRQFPNYSSELNVNALELEDSALYLCASSSISGTDTQYFGPGTRLTVL.

The chain combines TRBV28 with TRBJ1-5; a possible D gene is TRBD1 (6 bases). V gave up 4 bases and J gave up 0 bases, with 10 bases separating them. This CDR3 spans 15 amino acids. Germline V gene data show CDR1 as MDHEN and CDR2 as SYDVKM. The CDR3 region is CASSSRQDSNQPQHF. CDR3 sequence (DNA): TGTGCCAGCAGTTCCCGACAGGATAGCAATCAGCCCCAGCATTTT.

CDR3 residues: CASSLLAEQFF. For the CDR3, the DNA is TGCGCCAGCAGTTTACTAGCAGAGCAGTTCTTC. The chain links TRBV10-2 to TRBJ2-1, with D perhaps TRBD2 (6 bases). V was trimmed by 5 bases and J by 10 bases, leaving 9 bases between them. CDR1 is WSHSY and CDR2 is SAAADI in the germline V gene. The CDR3 has 11 residues.

This clone was recorded once. This rearrangement joins TRBV7-8 to TRBJ2-1; possible D gene TRBD2, 6 bases. V lost 3 bases to trimming and J lost 9 bases, with 12 bases between them. This CDR3 has 13 amino acids. CDR1 and CDR2 from the germline V gene are SGHVS and FQNEAQ. The CDR3 DNA reads TGTGCCAGCAGCTTGGGGGGAGTGGCTGAGCAGTTCTTC. It translates to CASSLGGVAEQFF.

This chain joins TRBV5-6 and TRBJ2-7, with 7 bases identical to TRBD2. CDR1 SGHDT and CDR2 YYEEEE come from the germline V gene. This CDR3 has 13 residues. Trimming removed 3 bases from V and 2 bases from J; junction bases left unmatched: 2. The CDR3 reads CASSWGGTYEQYF. The CDR3 region has the DNA TGTGCCAGCAGCTGGGGGGGTACCTACGAGCAGTACTTC.

There are a few counts of this clone. The chain employs TRBV18 and TRBJ1-5; 7 nucleotides align to TRBD1. V gave up 5 bases and J gave up 4 bases; unmatched junction bases: 8. This CDR3 region has 15 residues. Germline V gene sequence: CDR1 KGHSH, CDR2 LQKENI. The CDR3 loop is CASSKGARGNQPQHF. The CDR3 bases are TGTGCCAGCTCAAAGGGGGCCCGGGGGAATCAGCCCCAGCATTTT.

V gene TRBV11-3 combines with J gene TRBJ2-7; TRBD1 matches 8 bases. The germline CDR1 and CDR2 sequences are SGHNT and YENEEA. The CDR3 extends over 15 amino acids. V lost 0 bases to trimming and J lost 5 bases; unmatched junction nucleotides: 6. The CDR3 coding sequence is TGTGCCAGCAGCTTAGACAGGGGGCTCGGTCACGAGCAGTACTTC. This encodes CASSLDRGLGHEQYF.

The rearrangement uses TRBV7-6 and TRBJ1-2; 7 bases agree with TRBD1. V trimming: 5 bases; J trimming: 4 bases; junction bases outside the gene matches: 4. Germline CDR1 SGHVS, CDR2 FNYEAQ. CDR3 length equals 13 residues. DNA for the CDR3: TGTGCCAGCAGCACCCGGGACAGCTATGGCTACACCTTC. It encodes CASSTRDSYGYTF.

This clone appeared a single time. V gene TRBV5-1 combines with J gene TRBJ1-2; 8 bases line up with TRBD1. Germline V gene sequence: CDR1 SGHRS, CDR2 YFSETQ. Trimming took 3 bases from V and 5 from J; bases not matched to a gene: 3. This CDR3 has 13 amino acids. The CDR3: CASSSDREYGYTF. The CDR3 DNA follows: TGCGCCAGCAGCTCGGACAGGGAATATGGCTACACCTTC.

The V and J genes are TRBV14 and TRBJ2-2; D is ambiguous. This CDR3 has 16 residues. Germline CDR1 and CDR2: SGHDN and FVKESK. The ends were cut back, 2 bases at V and 1 base at J, with 11 bases in the middle. The CDR3 bases are TGTGCCAGCAGCCAACAGGCAGCAGGGAACACCGGGGAGCTGTTTTTT. Its translation: CASSQQAAGNTGELFF.

The rearrangement joins TRBV6-4 to TRBJ2-7; 7 positions agree with TRBD1. The CDR3 runs to 21 residues. CDR1 and CDR2 (germline): MRHNA, SNTAGT. J was trimmed by 2 bases and V by 1 base; bases with no gene match: 23. The CDR3 bases are TGTGCCAGCAGTGACTTAACGCCTGGGACAGAGACCAAAGGGGAAACCTACGAGCAGTACTTC. Its protein product is CASSDLTPGTETKGETYEQYF.

Notes on this clone: The same CDR3 arises from other DNA sequences in this sample as well. V gene TRBV5-1 combines with J gene TRBJ2-3; TRBD2 aligns across 11 bases. V was clipped by 4 bases and J by 0 bases; unmatched bases: 4. CDR1 is SGHRS, CDR2 YFSETQ, per germline. The CDR3 has 16 amino acids. The CDR3 DNA reads as TGCGCCAGCAGCGCCTCTAGCGGGGGGAGCACAGATACGCAGTATTTT. It yields the protein CASSASSGGSTDTQYF.

V and J are TRBV27 and TRBJ2-7, with 11 bases aligning to TRBD1. V lost 6 bases and J lost 4; bases outside the gene matches: 5. CDR1 is MNHEY, CDR2 SMNVEV, per germline (reference sequence). CDR3 size: 14 residues. CDR3: CASSYGTGGYEQYF. Here the CDR3 DNA reads TGTGCCAGCAGCTATGGGACAGGGGGGTACGAGCAGTACTTC.

The V call is TRBV4-3, the J call TRBJ2-5, with a possible D match to TRBD1 (6 bases). The end of the DNA fits TRBJ2-7 better, so the J call may be wrong. Germline values: CDR1 LGHNA, CDR2 YSLEER. The CDR3 length is 15 residues. The DNA for the CDR3 is TGCGCCAGCAGCCAAAGAGGGGGTGGAGTCTACGAGCAGTACTTC. Residues: CASSQRGGGVYEQYF.

This clone was counted a single time. The chain links TRBV6-5 to TRBJ2-7; 8 nucleotides align to TRBD1. V was pared by 4 bases and J by 8 bases, with 7 bases of the junction left unmatched. The length of the CDR3 is 13 residues. Germline-derived CDR1 and CDR2 are MNHEY and SVGAGI. The CDR3 DNA sequence: TGTGCCAGCAGTTTCAGGGGGCTGGCCAAGCAGTACTTC. It yields the protein CASSFRGLAKQYF.

V gene TRBV19 combines with J gene TRBJ2-7; 12 nucleotides align to TRBD2. Germline loops: CDR1 LNHDA, CDR2 SQIVND (reference sequence). This CDR3 contains 15 residues. The V gene end was trimmed by 5 bases and the J gene end by 6 bases; junction bases not matched to a gene: 8. This CDR3 is CASSSLTSGSLEQYF. CDR3 sequence (DNA): TGTGCCAGTAGTTCCTTGACTAGCGGGAGCCTCGAGCAGTACTTC.

V gene TRBV27 combines with J gene TRBJ2-7; D unresolved. The V and J ends lost 4 bases and 2 bases respectively, with 12 bases between them. The germline V gene has CDR1 MNHEY and CDR2 SMNVEV (reference sequence). CDR3 length equals 14 residues. The CDR3 DNA is TGTGCCAGCAGTTCCCCAGGTTACCCCTACGAGCAGTACTTC. It encodes CASSSPGYPYEQYF.

This clone was recorded once. The chain has TRBV27 and TRBJ1-5; 7 nucleotides agree with TRBD1. The CDR3 is 17 residues long. CDR1 is MNHEY, CDR2 SMNVEV, per germline (reference sequence). V lost 3 bases and J lost 9; bases outside the gene matches: 17. CDR3 protein: CASSLLGQADVSRPQHF. The DNA of the CDR3 is TGTGCCAGCAGTTTGCTCGGACAGGCGGATGTGAGTCGGCCCCAGCATTTT.

The rearrangement links TRBV12-2 to TRBJ2-7; the DNA was not used to check the table's D call, TRBD2. TRBV12-2 is assigned pseudogene status. The CDR3 sequence is 15 residues long. The CDR3 sequence: CASRRGLAGGGEQYF. For the CDR3, the DNA is TGTGCAAGTCGCCGCGGACTAGCGGGAGGCGGAGAGCAGTACTTC.

The chain combines TRBV5-1 with TRBJ2-4; D unresolved. The V end was cut by 0 bases, the J end by 5 bases, with 9 bases between. Germline values: CDR1 SGHRS, CDR2 YFSETQ. The CDR3 length is 14 residues. CDR3 bases: TGCGCCAGCAGCTTGGCCCCGCAGGAAAACATTCAGTACTTC. The encoded protein is CASSLAPQENIQYF.

This chain links TRBV14 with TRBJ2-5; D not resolved. Germline loops: CDR1 SGHDN, CDR2 FVKESK. The CDR3 runs 16 residues. With 1 base removed from V and 2 bases from J, the gap between germline ends came to 14 bases. Here the CDR3 reads CASSQGVARGQETQYF. The DNA for the CDR3 is TGTGCCAGCAGCCAAGGGGTAGCCCGAGGACAAGAGACCCAGTACTTC.

The gene calls are TRBV6-1 and TRBJ1-1; no reliable D call. This CDR3 region has 13 residues. V was shortened by 6 bases and J by 4 bases, with 12 bases between the two germline ends. Germline CDR1 MNHNS, CDR2 SASEGT. The CDR3, as DNA: TGTGCCAGCAGCGGCCAAGGAGCCACTGAAGCTTTCTTT. This codes for CASSGQGATEAFF.

The rearrangement joins TRBV9 to TRBJ2-7; 9 nucleotides match TRBD1. This CDR3 spans 16 amino acids. Germline CDR1 SGDLS, CDR2 YYNGEE. V lost 1 base to trimming and J lost 5 bases; unmatched junction nucleotides: 10. DNA for the CDR3: TGTGCCAGCAGCGTAACCGGGACAGGGTATGGCCACGAGCAGTACTTC. Translated, it gives CASSVTGTGYGHEQYF.

On this clone: Mismatch with germline at one junction end may stem from a read error. The chain couples TRBV6-1 to TRBJ1-2; D perhaps matches TRBD1 (6 bases). The germline CDR1 and CDR2 sequences are MNHNS and SASEGT. CDR3 size: 16 residues. In DNA, the CDR3 is TGTGCCAGCAGTCAAGCGCATCTAACAGGGAAGTTCGGCTACACCTTC. This encodes CASSQAHLTGKFGYTF.

The chain combines TRBV6-4 with TRBJ1-4; possibly TRBD1 for D (6 bases). The germline gives CDR1 MRHNA, CDR2 SNTAGT. The CDR3 sequence is 14 residues long. V was trimmed by 5 bases and J by 0 bases, leaving 7 bases between them. The CDR3 bases are TGTGCCAGCAGTCGGACAGCAACTAATGAAAAACTGTTTTTT. Its protein is CASSRTATNEKLFF.